The next 21 T cell receptor beta chains were all read from a single sample in a study of blood T cell repertoires in COVID-19. Some clones are missing from TCRdb's copy, which holds only in-frame ones; the method was immunoSEQ multiplex PCR. The sample consists of about 160,000 clones, about 90% of them appearing once. Sequencing used peripheral blood. The receptor source for this set is a man in his sixties with acute or convalescent COVID-19.

The gene calls are TRBV21-1 and TRBJ2-7; the table assigns TRBD2, which was not confirmed against the DNA. TRBV21-1 is deemed a pseudogene. The CDR3 runs 15 residues. In nucleotides, the CDR3 is TGTGCCAGCACCTCTGGGGGGCAGGGGACTAACGAGCAGTACTTC. It codes for CASTSGGQGTNEQYF.

The J gene is TRBJ2-7, the V gene TRBV5-4; perhaps TRBD1 as D (6 bases). Germline V lookup: CDR1 SGHNT, CDR2 YYREEE (reference sequence). V dropped 2 bases and J dropped 0 bases, with 9 bases sitting between them. The CDR3 consists of 14 residues. The CDR3 coding sequence is TGTGCCAGCAGCTTTGGGGGCCCCTCCTACGAGCAGTACTTC. Amino acid sequence: CASSFGGPSYEQYF.

V and J are TRBV30 and TRBJ1-6; TRBD1 is a possible D gene (5 bases). V was trimmed by 3 bases and J by 7 bases, leaving 7 bases between them. This CDR3 has 12 amino acids. Germline CDR1 GTSNPN, CDR2 SVGIG (reference sequence). The DNA for the CDR3 is TGTGCCTGGAGGGGGCTAAATTCACCCCTCCACTTT. It codes for CAWRGLNSPLHF.

The chain couples TRBV6-2 or TRBV6-3 to TRBJ2-7; D is possibly TRBD1 (5 bases). The CDR3 has 12 residues. Germline CDR1 is MNHEY and CDR2 is SVGEGT. V lost 4 bases to trimming and J lost 6 bases, with 10 bases between them. The chain's CDR3 is CASSLGLGEQYF. The CDR3, as DNA: TGTGCCAGCAGTTTGGGGCTCGGCGAGCAGTACTTC.

The rearrangement links TRBV18 to TRBJ1-1, with D unclear. V lost 6 bases to trimming and J lost 6 bases, with 14 bases between them. The germline CDR1 and CDR2 sequences are KGHSH and LQKENI. The CDR3 consists of 13 residues. CDR3 sequence reads: CASSPDREAEAFF. The CDR3, as DNA: TGTGCCAGCTCCCCAGACCGCGAGGCTGAAGCTTTCTTT.

This clone was found a few times. The gene calls are TRBV18 and TRBJ2-7; 11 bases fit TRBD1. The CDR3 loop spans 16 amino acids. Germline V lookup: CDR1 KGHSH, CDR2 LQKENI. The ends lost 1 base at V and 4 bases at J; junction bases unmatched: 6. CDR3 region: CASSPRLGQGAYEQYF. The CDR3 DNA reads as TGTGCCAGCTCACCACGATTAGGACAGGGGGCTTACGAGCAGTACTTC.

This chain links TRBV6-1 with TRBJ1-2; TRBD1 is a possible D gene (6 bases). There are 16 residues in the CDR3. Germline loops: CDR1 MNHNS, CDR2 SASEGT. With 2 bases removed from V and 2 bases from J, the gap between germline ends came to 15 bases. For the CDR3, the DNA is TGTGCCAGCAGTGAATACGCCCGGACAGTCAACTATGGCTACACCTTC. This translates into CASSEYARTVNYGYTF.

The chain has TRBV6-6 and TRBJ2-7; 7 nucleotides line up with TRBD1. The V gene's germline CDR1 is MNHNY and CDR2 SVGAGI (reference sequence). Unmatched junction bases numbered 5, after V lost 6 bases and J lost 0 bases. The CDR3 runs 14 residues. This CDR3 is CASSPDRASYEQYF. The DNA for the CDR3 is TGTGCCAGCAGCCCCGACAGGGCCTCCTACGAGCAGTACTTC.

The rearrangement joins TRBV5-1 to TRBJ1-2; D is uncertain. The CDR3 is made up of 15 amino acids. Trimming removed 1 base at V and 0 bases at J, with 10 bases between. The germline V gene encodes CDR1 SGHRS and CDR2 YFSETQ. In DNA, the CDR3 is TGCGCCAGCAGCTTGTCGGAGGCTCCTAACTATGGCTACACCTTC. Encoded protein: CASSLSEAPNYGYTF.

This clone showed up just once. The chain recombines TRBV6-5 with TRBJ2-7, with D perhaps matching TRBD2 (6 bases). Germline CDR1 and CDR2: MNHEY and SVGAGI. The ends were cut back, 8 bases at V and 1 base at J, with 15 bases in the middle. There are 14 residues in the CDR3. The DNA of the CDR3 is TGTGCCAGCCGGGCGGGGAGTGTGTCCTACGAGCAGTACTTC. Translating it yields CASRAGSVSYEQYF.

The CDR3 DNA follows: TGTGCCACCGGGGGGGCCAGAGCAGATACGCAGTATTTT. This codes for CATGGARADTQYF. The chain is built from TRBV19 and TRBJ2-3; 8 bases fit TRBD2. The CDR3 runs 13 residues. The germline gives CDR1 LNHDA, CDR2 SQIVND (reference sequence). J gave up 4 bases and V 10 bases, and 7 bases lay outside the gene matches.

This sequence joins TRBV19 and TRBJ1-2; tentatively, D is TRBD1 (6 bases). The CDR3 has 13 residues. Trimming took 3 bases from V and 3 from J, leaving 8 bases between them. Germline CDR1 LNHDA, CDR2 SQIVND (reference sequence). CDR3 bases: TGTGCCAGTAGTATGGACAGAGACTATGGCTACACCTTC. Its translation: CASSMDRDYGYTF.

V usage is TRBV2 and J usage is TRBJ2-5; 9 positions agree with TRBD1. CDR3 length equals 16 residues. V dropped 6 bases and J dropped 5; count of bases not matched to a gene: 13. Germline V gives CDR1 SNHLY, CDR2 FYNNEI. The CDR3 spells CASSMNTGGMGETQYF. The CDR3 DNA sequence: TGTGCCAGCAGCATGAACACAGGGGGCATGGGGGAGACCCAGTACTTC.

The CDR3 sequence: CASSRLSGTGGEAFF. Written as DNA, the CDR3 is TGTGCCAGCAGTCGTTTGTCCGGGACAGGCGGGGAAGCTTTCTTT. The chain recombines TRBV27 with TRBJ1-1; 8 bases agree with TRBD1. This CDR3 is built from 15 residues. Germline V gene data show CDR1 as MNHEY and CDR2 as SMNVEV (reference sequence). V dropped 5 bases and J dropped 8; count of bases not matched to a gene: 13.

The chain is built from TRBV6-6 and TRBJ2-7, with 7 positions matching TRBD2. V was clipped by 10 bases and J by 4 bases; unmatched bases: 7. Per germline, CDR1 MNHNY and CDR2 SVGAGI (reference sequence). This CDR3 spans 12 amino acids. The CDR3 DNA is TGTGCCACCACGGAGCGGGGATACGAGCAGTACTTC. It translates to CATTERGYEQYF.

CDR3 DNA sequence: TGTGCCACCAGCAGAGATAGCGAGTACCAAGAGACCCAGTACTTC. This gives the protein CATSRDSEYQETQYF. The genes are TRBV15 and TRBJ2-5, with D maybe TRBD2 (5 bases). Germline V gene lookup returns CDR1 LNHNV and CDR2 YYDKDF (reference sequence). Trimming pared 0 bases from V and 0 bases from J, leaving 8 bases between. The CDR3 sequence is 15 residues long.

V gene TRBV5-4 combines with J gene TRBJ1-2, with D possibly TRBD1 on 5 matching bases. With 0 bases removed from V and 8 bases from J, the gap between germline ends came to 14 bases. This CDR3 is 14 amino acids long. In germline, CDR1 is SGHNT, CDR2 YYREEE (reference sequence). The CDR3 sequence: CASSLASGYGGYTF. CDR3 coding DNA: TGTGCCAGCAGCTTGGCCTCAGGGTACGGCGGCTACACCTTC.

V usage is TRBV7-3 and J usage is TRBJ1-1, with 7 bases aligning to TRBD1. The CDR3 totals 15 residues. CDR1 SGHTA and CDR2 FQGTGA come from the germline V gene. Losses at the gene ends were 5 bases for V and 1 base for J; bases not matched to a gene: 7. Here the CDR3 reads CASSAGGGPNTEAFF. The CDR3 DNA reads TGTGCCAGCAGCGCTGGAGGGGGCCCGAACACTGAAGCTTTCTTT.

The chain has TRBV6-5 and TRBJ2-2; 8 bases agree with TRBD1. Trimming took 7 bases from V and 6 from J; bases not matched to a gene: 10. Per germline, CDR1 MNHEY and CDR2 SVGAGI. The length of the CDR3 is 15 residues. CDR3 region: CASKWTGMVSGELFF. CDR3 DNA: TGTGCCAGCAAATGGACAGGGATGGTTTCCGGGGAGCTGTTTTTT.

The chain is built from TRBV23-1 and TRBJ1-5, with D hard to call. TRBV23-1 is an ORF, with its function uncertain. With 5 bases removed from V and 5 bases from J, the gap between germline ends came to 31 bases. This CDR3 is built from 20 residues. The chain's CDR3 is CASSSPQSPLQSLWDQPQHF. CDR3 nucleotide sequence: TGCGCCAGCAGTTCTCCTCAAAGTCCGCTACAGTCTCTGTGGGATCAGCCCCAGCATTTT.

The J gene is TRBJ1-1, the V gene TRBV9; TRBD1 might be the D (5 bases). In germline, CDR1 is SGDLS, CDR2 YYNGEE. The V end lost 4 bases, the J end lost 4 bases, and 17 bases lay between the germline ends. The CDR3 totals 15 residues. DNA of the CDR3: TGTGCCAGCAGCCCCTCTGGGGGGGGTGGCACTGAAGCTTTCTTT. As protein: CASSPSGGGGTEAFF.